This T cell receptor (beta chain) emerged from a study of blood T cells in healthy people across ages. Study results and caveats: Strong correlation linked observed beta diversity and percent naive T cells.

At least ten counts were recorded for this clonotype. Its specificity is not known. The CDR3 sequence is 11 residues long. The V end lost 4 bases, the J end lost 8 bases, and 8 bases lay between the germline ends. Germline assignment: CDR1 SQVTM and CDR2 ANQGSEA. Then a second PCR, running about 6 to 11 cycles, was carried out with a sample-barcoded 5' primer and a J-beta primer mix. TCRdb independently ran MiXCR on the 5' RACE reads; one entry per CDR3 protein. The data show 1 million or so distinct CDR3 sequences, roughly 24% seen once. The sample was also linked to a second study, of T cells of mothers and their children.

The chain links TRBV29-1 to TRBJ1-4; D ambiguous. The TCR comes from a girl aged 2 to 9 in good health. The sequenced material came from blood. CDR3 bases: TGCAGCGTTGGATCCGGGGAAAAACTGTTTTTT. Its protein is CSVGSGEKLFF.